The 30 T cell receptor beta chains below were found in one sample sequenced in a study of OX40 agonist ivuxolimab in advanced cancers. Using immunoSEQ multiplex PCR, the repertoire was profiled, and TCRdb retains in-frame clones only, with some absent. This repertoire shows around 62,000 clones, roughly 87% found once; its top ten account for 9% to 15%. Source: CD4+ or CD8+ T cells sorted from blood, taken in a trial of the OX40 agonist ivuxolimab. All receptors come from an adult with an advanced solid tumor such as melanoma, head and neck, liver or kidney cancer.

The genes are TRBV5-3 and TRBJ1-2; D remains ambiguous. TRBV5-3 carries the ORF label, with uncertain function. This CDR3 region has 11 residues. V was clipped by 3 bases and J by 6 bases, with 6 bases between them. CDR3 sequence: CARSCGDGYTF. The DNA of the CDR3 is TGTGCCAGAAGCTGCGGGGATGGCTACACCTTC.

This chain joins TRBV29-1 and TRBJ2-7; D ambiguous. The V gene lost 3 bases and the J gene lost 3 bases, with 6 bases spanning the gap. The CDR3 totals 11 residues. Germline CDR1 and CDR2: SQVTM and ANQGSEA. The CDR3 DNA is TGCAGCGTTGACATCGGCTACGAGCAGTACTTC. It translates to CSVDIGYEQYF.

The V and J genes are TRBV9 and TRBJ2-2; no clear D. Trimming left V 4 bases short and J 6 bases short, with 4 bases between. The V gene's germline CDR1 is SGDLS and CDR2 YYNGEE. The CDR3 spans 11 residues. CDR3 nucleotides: TGTGCCAGCAGCTCCCCCGGGGAGCTGTTTTTT. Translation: CASSSPGELFF.

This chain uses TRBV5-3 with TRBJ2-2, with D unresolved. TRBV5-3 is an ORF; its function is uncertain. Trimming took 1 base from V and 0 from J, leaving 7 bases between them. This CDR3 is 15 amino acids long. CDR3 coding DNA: TGTGCCAGAAGCTTGAGTCTGGCGAACACCGGGGAGCTGTTTTTT. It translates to CARSLSLANTGELFF.

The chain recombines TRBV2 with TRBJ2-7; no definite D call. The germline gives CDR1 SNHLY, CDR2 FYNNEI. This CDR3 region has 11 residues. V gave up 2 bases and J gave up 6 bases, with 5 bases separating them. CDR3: CASSETIEQYF. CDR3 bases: TGTGCCAGCAGTGAAACGATCGAGCAGTACTTC.

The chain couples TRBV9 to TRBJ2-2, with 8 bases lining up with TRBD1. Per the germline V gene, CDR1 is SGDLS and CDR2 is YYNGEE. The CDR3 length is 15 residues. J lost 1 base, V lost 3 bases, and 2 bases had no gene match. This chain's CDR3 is CASSAGGGNTGELFF. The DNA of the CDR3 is TGTGCCAGCAGCGCAGGGGGCGGGAACACCGGGGAGCTGTTTTTT.

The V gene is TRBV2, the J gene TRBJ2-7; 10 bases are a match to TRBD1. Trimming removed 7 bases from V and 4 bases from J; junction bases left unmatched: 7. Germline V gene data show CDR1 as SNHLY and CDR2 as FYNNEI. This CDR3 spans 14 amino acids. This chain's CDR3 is CASMWRQGAYEQYF. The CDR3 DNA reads TGTGCCAGCATGTGGAGACAGGGGGCTTACGAGCAGTACTTC.

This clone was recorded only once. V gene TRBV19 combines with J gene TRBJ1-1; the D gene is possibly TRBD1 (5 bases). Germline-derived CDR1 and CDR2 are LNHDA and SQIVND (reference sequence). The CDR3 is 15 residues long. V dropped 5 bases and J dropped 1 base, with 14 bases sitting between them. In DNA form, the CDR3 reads TGTGCCAGTAGTCCGCTACGGGGACCGAACACTGAAGCTTTCTTT. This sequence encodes CASSPLRGPNTEAFF. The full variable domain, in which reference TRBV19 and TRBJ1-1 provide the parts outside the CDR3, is DGGITQSPKYLFRKEGQNVTLSCEQNLNHDAMYWYRQDPGQGLRLIYYSQIVNDFQKGDIAEGYSVSREKKESFPLTVTSAQKNPTAFYLCASSPLRGPNTEAFFGQGTRLTVV.

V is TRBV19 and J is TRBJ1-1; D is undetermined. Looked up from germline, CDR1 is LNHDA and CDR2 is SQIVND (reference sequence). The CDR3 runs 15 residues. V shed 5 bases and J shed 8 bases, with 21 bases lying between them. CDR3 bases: TGTGCCAGTAGTTATGCCCCCCCGGGAGGAGGAGAAGCTTTCTTT. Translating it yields CASSYAPPGGGEAFF.

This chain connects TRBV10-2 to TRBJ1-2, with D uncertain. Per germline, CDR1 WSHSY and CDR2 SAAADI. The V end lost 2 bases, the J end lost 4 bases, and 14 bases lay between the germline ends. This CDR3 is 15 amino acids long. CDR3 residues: CASSERIGWSYGYTF. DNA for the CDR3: TGCGCCAGCAGTGAGCGGATAGGGTGGAGCTATGGCTACACCTTC.

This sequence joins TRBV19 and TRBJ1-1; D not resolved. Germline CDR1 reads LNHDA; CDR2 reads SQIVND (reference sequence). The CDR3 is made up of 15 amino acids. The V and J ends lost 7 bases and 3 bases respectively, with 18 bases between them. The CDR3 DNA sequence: TGTGCCAGTATTCATAGCGGGCGATACTACACTGAAGCTTTCTTT. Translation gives CASIHSGRYYTEAFF.

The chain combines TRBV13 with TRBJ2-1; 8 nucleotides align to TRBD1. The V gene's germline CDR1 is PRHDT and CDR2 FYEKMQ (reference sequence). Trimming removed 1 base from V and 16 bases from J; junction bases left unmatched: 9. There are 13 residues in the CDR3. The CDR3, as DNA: TGTGCCAGCAGCTTAGAAGGCGAGACAGGGGTTTTCTTC. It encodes CASSLEGETGVFF.

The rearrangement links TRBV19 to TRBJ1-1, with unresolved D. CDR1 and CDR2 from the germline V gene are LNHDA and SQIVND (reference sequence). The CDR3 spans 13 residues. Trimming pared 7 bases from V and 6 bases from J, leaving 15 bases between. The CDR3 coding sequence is TGTGCCAGTAATCCGGGTCCTTTTGCTGAAGCTTTCTTT. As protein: CASNPGPFAEAFF.

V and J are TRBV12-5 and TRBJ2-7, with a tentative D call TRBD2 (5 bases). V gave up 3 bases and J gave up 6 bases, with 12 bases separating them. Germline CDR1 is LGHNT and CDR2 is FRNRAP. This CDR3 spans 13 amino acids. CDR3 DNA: TGTGCTAGTGGTTTCAATCGAGGGTGCGAGCAGTACGTC. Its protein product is CASGFNRGCEQYV.

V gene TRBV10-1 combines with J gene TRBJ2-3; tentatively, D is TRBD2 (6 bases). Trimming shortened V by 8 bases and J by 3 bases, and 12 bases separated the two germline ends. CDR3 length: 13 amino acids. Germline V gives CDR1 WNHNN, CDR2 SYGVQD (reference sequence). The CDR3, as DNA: TGCGCCAGCCCCGGGACTTTTACAGATACGCAGTATTTT. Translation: CASPGTFTDTQYF.

The CDR3 loop reads CAWSVSSNQPQHF. The CDR3 DNA sequence: TGTGCCTGGAGTGTGAGTAGCAATCAGCCCCAGCATTTT. The chain couples TRBV30 to TRBJ1-5; D gene ambiguous. Germline-derived CDR1 and CDR2 are GTSNPN and SVGIG (reference sequence). The CDR3 covers 13 residues. The ends were cut back, 0 bases at V and 0 bases at J, with 3 bases in the middle.

The CDR3 loop reads CASSLDGRLTDTQYF. The CDR3 DNA follows: TGCGCCAGCAGCTTGGATGGACGCCTCACAGATACGCAGTATTTT. This sequence joins TRBV5-1 and TRBJ2-3; no definite D call. The germline V gene encodes CDR1 SGHRS and CDR2 YFSETQ. Trimming stripped 0 bases from V and 2 bases from J, with 10 bases between. The CDR3 loop spans 15 amino acids.

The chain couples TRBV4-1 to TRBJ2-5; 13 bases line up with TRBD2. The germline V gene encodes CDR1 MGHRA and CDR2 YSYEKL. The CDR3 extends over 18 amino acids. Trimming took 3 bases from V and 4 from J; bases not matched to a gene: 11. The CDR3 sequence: CASSHRIPWTSGGETQYF. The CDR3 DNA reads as TGCGCCAGCAGCCACCGGATACCTTGGACTAGCGGGGGAGAGACCCAGTACTTC.

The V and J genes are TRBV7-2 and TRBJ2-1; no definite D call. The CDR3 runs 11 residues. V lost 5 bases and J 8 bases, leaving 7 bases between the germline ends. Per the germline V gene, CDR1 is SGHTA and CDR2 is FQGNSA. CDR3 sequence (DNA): TGTGCCAGCAGCGTGGCTTATGAGCAGTTCTTC. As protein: CASSVAYEQFF. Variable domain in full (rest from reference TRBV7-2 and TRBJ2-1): GAGVSQSPSNKVTEKGKDVELRCDPISGHTALYWYRQSLGQGLEFLIYFQGNSAPDKSGLPSDRFSAERTGGSVSTLTIQRTQQEDSAVYLCASSVAYEQFFGPGTRLTVL.

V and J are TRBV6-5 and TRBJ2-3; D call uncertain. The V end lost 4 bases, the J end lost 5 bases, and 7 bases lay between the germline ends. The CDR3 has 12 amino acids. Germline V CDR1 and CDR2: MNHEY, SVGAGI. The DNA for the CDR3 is TGTGCCAGCAGTTTTCTAGGAGATACGCAGTATTTT. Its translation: CASSFLGDTQYF.

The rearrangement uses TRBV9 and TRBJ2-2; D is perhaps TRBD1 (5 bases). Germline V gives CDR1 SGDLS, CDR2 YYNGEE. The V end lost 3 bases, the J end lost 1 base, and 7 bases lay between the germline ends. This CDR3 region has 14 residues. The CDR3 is CASSGGQNTGELFF. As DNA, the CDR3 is TGTGCCAGCAGCGGGGGCCAGAACACCGGGGAGCTGTTTTTT. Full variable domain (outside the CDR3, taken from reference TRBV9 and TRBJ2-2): DSGVTQTPKHLITATGQRVTLRCSPRSGDLSVYWYQQSLDQGLQFLIQYYNGEERAKGNILERFSAQQFPDLHSELNLSSLELGDSALYFCASSGGQNTGELFFGEGSRLTVL.

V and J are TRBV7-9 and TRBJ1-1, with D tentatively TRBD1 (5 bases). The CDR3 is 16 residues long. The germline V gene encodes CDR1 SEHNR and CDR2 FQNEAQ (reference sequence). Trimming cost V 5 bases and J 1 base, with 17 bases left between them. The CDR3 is CASSPRGKLGNTEAFF. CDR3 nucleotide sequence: TGTGCCAGCAGCCCCCGGGGGAAGCTAGGGAACACTGAAGCTTTCTTT.

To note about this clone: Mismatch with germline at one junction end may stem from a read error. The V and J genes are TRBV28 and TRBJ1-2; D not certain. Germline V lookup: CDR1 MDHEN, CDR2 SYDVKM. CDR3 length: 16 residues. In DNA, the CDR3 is TGTGCCAGCATTTTAAATCGGGCCAACCCTAACTATGGCTACACCTTC. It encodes CASILNRANPNYGYTF.

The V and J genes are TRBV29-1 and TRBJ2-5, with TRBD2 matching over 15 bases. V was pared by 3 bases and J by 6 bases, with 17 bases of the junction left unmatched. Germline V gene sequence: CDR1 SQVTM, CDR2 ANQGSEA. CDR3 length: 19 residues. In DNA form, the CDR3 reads TGCAGCGTTGATGGGAGGTCGGGACTAGCGGGAGGATTTGTTAAGACCCAGTACTTC. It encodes CSVDGRSGLAGGFVKTQYF.

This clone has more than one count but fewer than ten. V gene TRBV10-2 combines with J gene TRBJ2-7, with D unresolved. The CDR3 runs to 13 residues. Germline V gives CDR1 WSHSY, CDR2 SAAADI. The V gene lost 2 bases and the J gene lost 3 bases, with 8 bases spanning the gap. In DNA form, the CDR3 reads TGCGCCAGCAGTGAGATGGGCTACTACGAGCAGTACTTC. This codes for CASSEMGYYEQYF.

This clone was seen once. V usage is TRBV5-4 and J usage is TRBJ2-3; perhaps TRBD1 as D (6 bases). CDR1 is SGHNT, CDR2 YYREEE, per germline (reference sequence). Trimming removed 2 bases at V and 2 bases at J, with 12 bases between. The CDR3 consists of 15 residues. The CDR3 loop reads CASSLGQWDTDTQYF. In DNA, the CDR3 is TGTGCCAGCAGCTTAGGACAGTGGGACACAGATACGCAGTATTTT.

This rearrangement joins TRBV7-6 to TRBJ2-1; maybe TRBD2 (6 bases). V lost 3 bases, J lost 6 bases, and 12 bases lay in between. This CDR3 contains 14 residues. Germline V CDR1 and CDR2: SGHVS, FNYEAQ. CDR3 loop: CASSFGTEGNEQFF. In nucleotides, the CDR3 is TGTGCCAGCAGCTTCGGGACTGAGGGCAATGAGCAGTTCTTC.

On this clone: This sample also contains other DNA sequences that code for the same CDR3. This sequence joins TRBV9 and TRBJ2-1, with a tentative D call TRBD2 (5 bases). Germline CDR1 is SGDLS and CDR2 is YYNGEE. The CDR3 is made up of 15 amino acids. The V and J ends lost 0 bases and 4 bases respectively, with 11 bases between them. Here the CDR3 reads CASSVVAGAYNEQFF. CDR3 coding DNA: TGTGCCAGCAGCGTAGTTGCGGGCGCTTACAATGAGCAGTTCTTC.

The CDR3 DNA follows: TGTGCCAGCAGCTTTGCGGGACAGAACACCGGGGAGCTGTTTTTT. Amino acids: CASSFAGQNTGELFF. The chain is built from TRBV7-3 and TRBJ2-2, with D possibly called TRBD1 or TRBD2 (6 bases each). Germline CDR1 SGHTA, CDR2 FQGTGA. The CDR3 consists of 15 residues. The V gene lost 3 bases and the J gene lost 1 base, with 9 bases spanning the gap. The variable domain in full, completed from reference TRBV7-3 and TRBJ2-2, reads GAGVSQTPSNKVTEKGKYVELRCDPISGHTALYWYRQSLGQGPEFLIYFQGTGAADDSGLPNDRFFAVRPEGSVSTLKIQRTERGDSAVYLCASSFAGQNTGELFFGEGSRLTVL.

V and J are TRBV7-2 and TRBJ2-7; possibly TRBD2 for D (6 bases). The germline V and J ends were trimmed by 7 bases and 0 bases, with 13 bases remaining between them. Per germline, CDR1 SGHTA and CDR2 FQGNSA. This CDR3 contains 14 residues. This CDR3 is CASTKSGSSYEQYF. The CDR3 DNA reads TGTGCCAGCACTAAAAGCGGGTCCTCCTACGAGCAGTACTTC.